These 14 T cell receptor beta chains originate from one sample sequenced in a study of blood T cells in healthy people across ages. Sample-barcoded 5' priming and a J-beta primer mix drove a second PCR of roughly 7 to 11 cycles. TCRdb re-called the 5' RACE reads with MiXCR, one entry per CDR3 protein. The sample includes 1.5 million to 2 million distinct CDR3 sequences, about 50% of them seen just once. Sequencing was performed on blood. The receptors shown here come from a woman in her forties in good health.

The chain carries TRBV28 and TRBJ2-1; possible D gene TRBD2, 6 bases. V was cut by 4 bases and J by 4 bases, with 14 bases left in between. Germline assignment: CDR1 MDHEN and CDR2 SYDVKM. There are 15 residues in the CDR3. DNA of the CDR3: TGTGCCAGCAGTTCCTCCCGGGGGTCTTACAATGAGCAGTTCTTC. It is translated as CASSSSRGSYNEQFF.

The chain uses TRBV10-3 and TRBJ1-6, with D maybe TRBD1 (5 bases). V was trimmed by 0 bases and J by 8 bases, leaving 11 bases between them. CDR1 ENHRY and CDR2 SYGVKD come from the germline V gene. The CDR3 length is 15 residues. Written as DNA, the CDR3 is TGTGCCATCAGTGAGTCTGGCGGGGCCTATTCACCCCTCCACTTT. It codes for CAISESGGAYSPLHF.

The chain recombines TRBV7-3 with TRBJ1-2; D is perhaps TRBD1 (6 bases). Germline V gene sequence: CDR1 SGHTA, CDR2 FQGTGA. V lost 4 bases, J lost 8 bases, and 14 bases lay in between. The CDR3 is 13 amino acids. CDR3 region: CASSSGVGGGYTF. The CDR3 DNA follows: TGTGCCAGCAGCTCAGGGGTGGGGGGCGGCTACACCTTC.

The CDR3 DNA is TGTGCCAGCAGTTTAGGCCAGTCGAGCTATGGCTACACCTTC. Protein: CASSLGQSSYGYTF. The genes are TRBV12-3 or TRBV12-4 and TRBJ1-2; D ambiguous. V shed 1 base and J shed 4 bases, with 10 bases lying between them. The CDR3 spans 14 residues.

V gene TRBV5-1 combines with J gene TRBJ2-1; D uncertain. With 1 base removed from V and 7 bases from J, the gap between germline ends came to 9 bases. The CDR3 loop spans 13 amino acids. Per germline, CDR1 SGHRS and CDR2 YFSETQ. CDR3 sequence: CASSLSTLNEQFF. Written as DNA, the CDR3 is TGCGCCAGCAGCTTGTCTACTCTTAATGAGCAGTTCTTC.

This clonotype was counted only a few times. The chain links TRBV13 to TRBJ1-2; D ambiguous. CDR1 and CDR2 (germline): PRHDT, FYEKMQ (reference sequence). V lost 3 bases and J lost 8, with 10 bases in between. The CDR3 runs 12 residues. The CDR3 sequence: CASSLSERGYTF. CDR3 bases: TGTGCCAGCAGCTTGTCAGAGCGGGGCTACACCTTC.

The V gene is TRBV12-3 or TRBV12-4, the J gene TRBJ2-3, with D unresolved. There are 17 residues in the CDR3. With 0 bases removed from V and 5 bases from J, the gap between germline ends came to 18 bases. The CDR3 coding sequence is TGTGCCAGCAGTTTAGCGATGAGCAGCCCCCAACAAGATACGCAGTATTTT. The encoded protein is CASSLAMSSPQQDTQYF.

The genes are TRBV6-5 and TRBJ1-2; possibly TRBD1 for D (6 bases). Germline loops: CDR1 MNHEY, CDR2 SVGAGI. This CDR3 comprises 13 residues. V was trimmed by 5 bases and J by 5 bases, leaving 12 bases between them. The CDR3 nucleotides are TGTGCCAGCAGTGCAGGGGATAAATATGGCTACACCTTC. It specifies CASSAGDKYGYTF.

This clonotype was counted only a few times. The chain links TRBV27 to TRBJ2-3, with D possibly being TRBD1 (6 bases). This CDR3 comprises 13 residues. The V gene's germline CDR1 is MNHEY and CDR2 SMNVEV (reference sequence). V was clipped by 5 bases and J by 1 base, with 7 bases between them. The DNA of the CDR3 is TGTGCCAGCAGTAAGGGGGGCACAGATACGCAGTATTTT. Its translation is CASSKGGTDTQYF.

The chain uses TRBV7-2 and TRBJ1-1; TRBD1 might be the D (5 bases). The CDR3 has 17 residues. Per germline, CDR1 SGHTA and CDR2 FQGNSA. V lost 2 bases, J lost 2 bases, and 18 bases lay in between. CDR3 nucleotides: TGTGCCAGCAGCTTAAGGCCACCAGGCAGGGCCAACACTGAAGCTTTCTTT. This codes for CASSLRPPGRANTEAFF.

The rearrangement joins TRBV9 to TRBJ2-1; 11 bases match TRBD1. Germline CDR1 SGDLS, CDR2 YYNGEE. V lost 3 bases to trimming and J lost 9 bases; unmatched junction nucleotides: 14. The CDR3 contains 17 residues. The CDR3 DNA sequence: TGTGCCAGCAGCGATCCGTCGGACAGGGGGCGCGGGAGTGAGCAGTTCTTC. As protein: CASSDPSDRGRGSEQFF.

The gene calls are TRBV12-3 or TRBV12-4 and TRBJ1-2; D possibly corresponds to TRBD1 (6 bases). The CDR3 spans 12 residues. Deletions cut 6 bases from V and 7 bases from J, with 12 bases between. CDR3 region: CASRAGTPGYTF. The CDR3 nucleotides are TGTGCCAGCAGGGCTGGGACACCTGGCTACACCTTC.

This clonotype has more than one count but fewer than ten. The genes are TRBV13 and TRBJ2-7; tentatively, D is TRBD1 (6 bases). CDR3 length equals 14 residues. V lost 5 bases and J lost 0, with 11 bases in between. Germline CDR1 reads PRHDT; CDR2 reads FYEKMQ (reference sequence). DNA for the CDR3: TGTGCCAGCAGCACGCAGACAGGCTCCTACGAGCAGTACTTC. As protein: CASSTQTGSYEQYF.

This clonotype has only one observation. This chain uses TRBV25-1 with TRBJ2-5; maybe TRBD1 (6 bases). This CDR3 has 14 amino acids. V lost 8 bases to trimming and J lost 5 bases, with 18 bases between them. Germline V CDR1 and CDR2: MGHDK, SYGVNS. In nucleotides, the CDR3 is TGTGCCAGCGGCCATGGGGGCGGCCGGGAGACCCAGTACTTC. It specifies CASGHGGGRETQYF.